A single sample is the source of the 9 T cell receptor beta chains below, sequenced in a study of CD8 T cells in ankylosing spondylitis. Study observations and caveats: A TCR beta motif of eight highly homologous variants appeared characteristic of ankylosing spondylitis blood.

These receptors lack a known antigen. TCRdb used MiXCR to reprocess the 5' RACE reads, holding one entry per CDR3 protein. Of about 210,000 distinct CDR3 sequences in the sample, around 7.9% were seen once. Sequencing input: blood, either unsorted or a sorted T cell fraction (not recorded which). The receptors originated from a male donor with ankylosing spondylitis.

Here the CDR3 DNA reads TGCGCCAGCGTACCGGAGGCTGGACTGAACACTGAAGCTTTCTTT. This sequence encodes CASVPEAGLNTEAFF. The rearrangement joins TRBV5-1 to TRBJ1-1, with D unresolved. The V end lost 7 bases, the J end lost 0 bases, and 16 bases lay between the germline ends. Germline CDR1 SGHRS, CDR2 YFSETQ. The CDR3 spans 15 residues.

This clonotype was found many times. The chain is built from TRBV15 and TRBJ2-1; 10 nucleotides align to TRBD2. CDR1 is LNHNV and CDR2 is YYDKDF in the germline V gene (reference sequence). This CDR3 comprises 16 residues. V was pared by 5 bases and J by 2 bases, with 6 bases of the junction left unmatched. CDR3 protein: CATSDTSGEPYNEQFF. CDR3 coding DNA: TGTGCCACCAGCGACACTAGCGGGGAGCCCTACAATGAGCAGTTCTTC.

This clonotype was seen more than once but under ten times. The CDR3 reads CSAPVGLALLTDTQYF. Here the CDR3 DNA reads TGCAGTGCCCCGGTCGGACTAGCCCTACTCACAGATACGCAGTATTTT. The chain carries TRBV20-1 and TRBJ2-3; TRBD2 agrees at 8 bases. With 6 bases clipped from V and 2 bases from J, the junction kept 13 bases outside the gene matches. The CDR3 has 16 amino acids. CDR1 is DFQATT and CDR2 is SNEGSKA in the germline V gene (reference sequence).

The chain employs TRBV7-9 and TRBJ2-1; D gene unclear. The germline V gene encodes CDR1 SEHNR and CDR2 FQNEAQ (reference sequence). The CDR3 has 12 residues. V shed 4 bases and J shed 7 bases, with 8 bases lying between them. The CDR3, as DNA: TGTGCCAGCAGCTCCCCGTGGAATGAGCAGTTCTTC. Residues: CASSSPWNEQFF.

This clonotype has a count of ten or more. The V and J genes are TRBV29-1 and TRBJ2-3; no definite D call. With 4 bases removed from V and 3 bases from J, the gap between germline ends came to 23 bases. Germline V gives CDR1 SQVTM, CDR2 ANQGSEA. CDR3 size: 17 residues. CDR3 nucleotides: TGCAGCGTTGCTCCCTCTAGTCTTGGTGTTGGGACAGATACGCAGTATTTT. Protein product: CSVAPSSLGVGTDTQYF.

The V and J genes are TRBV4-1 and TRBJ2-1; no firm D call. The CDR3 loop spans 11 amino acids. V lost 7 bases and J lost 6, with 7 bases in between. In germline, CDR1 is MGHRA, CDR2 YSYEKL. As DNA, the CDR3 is TGCGCCAGCACTCAGAGCAATGAGCAGTTCTTC. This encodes CASTQSNEQFF.

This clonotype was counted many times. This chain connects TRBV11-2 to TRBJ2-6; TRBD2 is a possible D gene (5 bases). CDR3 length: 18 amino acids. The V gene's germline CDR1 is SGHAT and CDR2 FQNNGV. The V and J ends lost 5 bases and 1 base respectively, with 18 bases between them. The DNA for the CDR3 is TGTGCCAGCAGCCGGCCGACTAACAAATGGTCTGGGGCCAACGTCCTGACTTTC. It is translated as CASSRPTNKWSGANVLTF. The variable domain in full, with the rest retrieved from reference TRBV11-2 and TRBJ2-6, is EAGVAQSPRYKIIEKRQSVAFWCNPISGHATLYWYQQILGQGPKLLIQFQNNGVVDDSQLPKDRFSAERLKGVDSTLKIQPAKLEDSAVYLCASSRPTNKWSGANVLTFGAGSRLTVL.

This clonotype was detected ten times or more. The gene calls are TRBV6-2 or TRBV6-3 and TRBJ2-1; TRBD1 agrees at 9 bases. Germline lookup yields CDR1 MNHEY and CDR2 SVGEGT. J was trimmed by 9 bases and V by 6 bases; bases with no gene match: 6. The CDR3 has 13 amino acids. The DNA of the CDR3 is TGTGCCAGCAGCCCCGGGACAGGGACTGAGCAGTTCTTC. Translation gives CASSPGTGTEQFF.

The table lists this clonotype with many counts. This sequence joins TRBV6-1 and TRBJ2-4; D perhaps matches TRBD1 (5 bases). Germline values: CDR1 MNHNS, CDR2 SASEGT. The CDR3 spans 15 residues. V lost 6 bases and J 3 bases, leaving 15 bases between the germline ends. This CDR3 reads CASSELRAGKNIQYF. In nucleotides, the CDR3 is TGTGCCAGCAGCGAGCTCAGGGCTGGCAAAAACATTCAGTACTTC.